The 10 T cell receptor beta chains listed next were all sequenced from one sample in a study of blood T cell repertoires in COVID-19. The data were produced by immunoSEQ multiplex PCR, yet TCRdb's version contains in-frame clones alone and is incomplete. The sample has about 98,000 clones, roughly 82% seen once. Input material: peripheral blood. Every receptor here comes from a man of 80 years or more with acute or convalescent COVID-19.

The rearrangement uses TRBV7-2 and TRBJ2-4; 8 nucleotides line up with TRBD2. J was trimmed by 7 bases and V by 1 base; bases with no gene match: 3. The CDR3 totals 14 residues. Germline V gene data show CDR1 as SGHTA and CDR2 as FQGNSA. CDR3 nucleotide sequence: TGTGCCAGCAGCTTAGTCGGGGGGGATAACATTCAGTACTTC. Its protein product is CASSLVGGDNIQYF.

The genes are TRBV6-5 and TRBJ2-7, with 7 positions matching TRBD2. This CDR3 has 14 amino acids. The junction had 8 bases not matched to a gene; V was cut back by 3 bases and J by 6 bases. Germline loops: CDR1 MNHEY, CDR2 SVGAGI. CDR3 region: CASSYRLAVREQYF. The DNA of the CDR3 is TGTGCCAGCAGTTATAGGCTAGCGGTCCGCGAGCAGTACTTC.

This chain connects TRBV4-1 to TRBJ1-4; 7 bases map to TRBD1. Germline V gives CDR1 MGHRA, CDR2 YSYEKL. CDR3 length: 15 amino acids. V lost 6 bases and J lost 3; bases outside the gene matches: 7. CDR3 bases: TGCGCCAGCAGACATCCGGGACAGCCTAATGAAAAACTGTTTTTT. Protein sequence: CASRHPGQPNEKLFF.

In its sample, this clone was seen once. The chain uses TRBV5-6 and TRBJ1-2; D gene uncertain. Germline CDR1 SGHDT, CDR2 YYEEEE. The CDR3 is 13 residues long. V lost 5 bases and J lost 8, with 16 bases in between. The CDR3 nucleotides read TGTGCCAGCAGACCTGGCCAGGTCGGAGGCTACACCTTC. This sequence encodes CASRPGQVGGYTF.

The V call is TRBV19, the J call TRBJ1-1; D is unclear. Germline lookup yields CDR1 LNHDA and CDR2 SQIVND (reference sequence). V was pared by 2 bases and J by 5 bases, with 12 bases between. The CDR3 has 14 residues. CDR3 in DNA: TGTGCCAGTAGTATACAGGTCCCGGGGACTGAAGCTTTCTTT. It encodes CASSIQVPGTEAFF.

The gene calls are TRBV27 and TRBJ1-4; 7 bases line up with TRBD1. The CDR3 covers 16 residues. Germline V gene data show CDR1 as MNHEY and CDR2 as SMNVEV (reference sequence). The V and J ends lost 3 bases and 5 bases, in that order; junction bases with no gene match: 9. The CDR3 here is CASSLGTARGNEKLFF. CDR3 sequence (DNA): TGTGCCAGCAGTTTGGGGACAGCCCGAGGGAATGAAAAACTGTTTTTT.

The V gene is TRBV30, the J gene TRBJ1-2, with no clear D. This CDR3 is 14 amino acids long. Germline V lookup: CDR1 GTSNPN, CDR2 SVGIG (reference sequence). V was pared by 2 bases and J by 2 bases, with 12 bases between. CDR3 protein: CAWSPLRANYGYTF. The CDR3 bases are TGTGCCTGGAGTCCTCTTAGAGCGAACTATGGCTACACCTTC.

This clone was recorded a few times. This sequence joins TRBV24-1 and TRBJ2-1; D may be TRBD2 (5 bases). This CDR3 comprises 12 residues. The V end lost 4 bases, the J end lost 12 bases, and 12 bases lay between the germline ends. CDR1 and CDR2 from the germline V gene are KGHDR and SFDVKD. CDR3 residues: CATSEPRRGQFF. CDR3 DNA: TGTGCCACCAGTGAACCGCGTCGGGGGCAGTTCTTC.

This chain links TRBV5-1 with TRBJ2-2; 7 bases are a match to TRBD2. The CDR3 length is 15 residues. Germline trimming cut 4 bases from V and 4 bases from J; bases unmatched to any gene: 7. The germline V gene has CDR1 SGHRS and CDR2 YFSETQ. The CDR3 DNA reads as TGCGCCAGCAGCCAAGCGGGGTCGGGCACCGGGGAGCTGTTTTTT. Its translation is CASSQAGSGTGELFF. Filled out from reference TRBV5-1 and TRBJ2-2, the complete variable domain reads KAGVTQTPRYLIKTRGQQVTLSCSPISGHRSVSWYQQTPGQGLQFLFEYFSETQRNKGNFPGRFSGRQFSNSRSEMNVSTLELGDSALYLCASSQAGSGTGELFFGEGSRLTVL.

CDR3: CASSPDRVRYEQYF. Here the CDR3 DNA reads TGTGCCAGCAGTCCCGACAGGGTTCGGTACGAGCAGTACTTC. The chain uses TRBV6-5 and TRBJ2-7, with TRBD1 matching over 7 bases. In germline, CDR1 is MNHEY, CDR2 SVGAGI. This CDR3 is built from 14 residues. The ends lost 5 bases at V and 4 bases at J; junction bases unmatched: 8.